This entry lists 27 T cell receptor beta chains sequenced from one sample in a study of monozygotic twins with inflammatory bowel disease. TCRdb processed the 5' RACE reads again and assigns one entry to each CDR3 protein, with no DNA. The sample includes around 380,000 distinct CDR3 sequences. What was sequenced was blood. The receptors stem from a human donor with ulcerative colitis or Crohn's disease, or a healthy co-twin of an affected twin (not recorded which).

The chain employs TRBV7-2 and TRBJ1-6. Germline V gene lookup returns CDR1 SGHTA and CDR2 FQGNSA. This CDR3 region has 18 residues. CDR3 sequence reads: CASSLASWASSYNSPLHF.

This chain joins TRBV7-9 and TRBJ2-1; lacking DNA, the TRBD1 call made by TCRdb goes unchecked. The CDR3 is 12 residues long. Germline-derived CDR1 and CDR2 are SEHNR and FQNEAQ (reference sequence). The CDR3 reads CASSTQANEQFF.

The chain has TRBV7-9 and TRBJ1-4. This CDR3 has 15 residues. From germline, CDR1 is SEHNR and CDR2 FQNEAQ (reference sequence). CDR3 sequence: CASSLAQVAFEKLFF.

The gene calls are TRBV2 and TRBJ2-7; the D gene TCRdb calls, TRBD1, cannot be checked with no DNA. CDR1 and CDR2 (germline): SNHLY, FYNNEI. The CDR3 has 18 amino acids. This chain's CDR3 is CASMGSTLTGAFAYEQYF.

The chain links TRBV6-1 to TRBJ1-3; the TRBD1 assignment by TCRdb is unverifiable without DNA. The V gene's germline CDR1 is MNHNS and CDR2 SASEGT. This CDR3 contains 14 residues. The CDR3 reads CASHRESSGNTIYF.

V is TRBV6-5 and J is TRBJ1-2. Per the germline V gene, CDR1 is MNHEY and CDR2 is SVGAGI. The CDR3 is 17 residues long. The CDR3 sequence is CASSYSGTFDLDYGYTF.

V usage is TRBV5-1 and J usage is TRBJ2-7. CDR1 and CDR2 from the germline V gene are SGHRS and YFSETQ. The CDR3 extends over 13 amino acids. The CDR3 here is CASSLSQDYEQYF.

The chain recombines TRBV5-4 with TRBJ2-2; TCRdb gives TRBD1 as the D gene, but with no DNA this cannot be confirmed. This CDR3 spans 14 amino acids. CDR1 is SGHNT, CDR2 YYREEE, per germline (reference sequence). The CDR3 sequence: CASSAGGFPGELFF.

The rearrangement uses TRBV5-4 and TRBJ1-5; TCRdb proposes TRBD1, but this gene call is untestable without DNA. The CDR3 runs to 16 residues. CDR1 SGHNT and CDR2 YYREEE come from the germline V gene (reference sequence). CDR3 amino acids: CASSITGEGSNQPQHF. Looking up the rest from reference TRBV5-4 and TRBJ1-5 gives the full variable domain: ETGVTQSPTHLIKTRGQQVTLRCSSQSGHNTVSWYQQALGQGPQFIFQYYREEENGRGNFPPRFSGLQFPNYSSELNVNALELDDSALYLCASSITGEGSNQPQHFGDGTRLSIL.

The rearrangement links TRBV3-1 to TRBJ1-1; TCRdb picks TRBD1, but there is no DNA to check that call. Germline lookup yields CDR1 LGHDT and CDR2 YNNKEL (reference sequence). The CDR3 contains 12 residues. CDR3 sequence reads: CASRRGEGRAFF. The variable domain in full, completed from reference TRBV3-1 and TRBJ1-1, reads DTAVSQTPKYLVTQMGNDKSIKCEQNLGHDTMYWYKQDSKKFLKIMFSYNNKELIINETVPNRFSPKSPDKAHLNLHINSLELGDSAVYFCASRRGEGRAFFGQGTRLTVV.

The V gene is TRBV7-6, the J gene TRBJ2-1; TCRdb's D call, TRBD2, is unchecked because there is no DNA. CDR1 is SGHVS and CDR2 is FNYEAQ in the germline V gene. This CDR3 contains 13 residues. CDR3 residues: CASSSLPSDEQFF.

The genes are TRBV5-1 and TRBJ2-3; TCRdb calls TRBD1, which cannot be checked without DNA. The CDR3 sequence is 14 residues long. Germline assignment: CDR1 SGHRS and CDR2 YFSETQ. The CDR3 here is CASSGDRSTDTQYF. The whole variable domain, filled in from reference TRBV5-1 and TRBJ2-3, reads KAGVTQTPRYLIKTRGQQVTLSCSPISGHRSVSWYQQTPGQGLQFLFEYFSETQRNKGNFPGRFSGRQFSNSRSEMNVSTLELGDSALYLCASSGDRSTDTQYFGPGTRLTVL.

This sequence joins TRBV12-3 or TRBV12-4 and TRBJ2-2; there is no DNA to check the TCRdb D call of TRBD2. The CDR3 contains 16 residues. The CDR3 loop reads CASNPRALMNTGELFF.

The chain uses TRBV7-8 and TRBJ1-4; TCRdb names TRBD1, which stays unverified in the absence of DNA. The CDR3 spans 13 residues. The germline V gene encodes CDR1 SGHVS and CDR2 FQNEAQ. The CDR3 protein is CASSLVGVPFLFF.

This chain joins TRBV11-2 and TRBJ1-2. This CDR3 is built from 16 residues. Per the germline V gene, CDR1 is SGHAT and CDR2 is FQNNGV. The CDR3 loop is CASSLAAVGPNYGYTF.

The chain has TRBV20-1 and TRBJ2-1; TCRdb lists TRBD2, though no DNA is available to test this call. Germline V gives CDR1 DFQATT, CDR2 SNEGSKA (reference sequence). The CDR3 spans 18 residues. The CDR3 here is CSAVRLAGFLSSYNEQFF.

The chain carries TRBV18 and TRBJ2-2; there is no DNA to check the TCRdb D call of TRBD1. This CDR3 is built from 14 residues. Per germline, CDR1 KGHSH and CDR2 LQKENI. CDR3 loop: CASSLDRFTGELFF.

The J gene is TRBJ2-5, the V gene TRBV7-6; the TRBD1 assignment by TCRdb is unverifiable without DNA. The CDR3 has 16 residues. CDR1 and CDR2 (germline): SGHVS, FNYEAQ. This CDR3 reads CASSAGRGSLGVTQYF.

CDR3 loop: CSVAGTRYEQFF. The chain employs TRBV29-1 and TRBJ2-1; TCRdb lists TRBD2, though no DNA is available to test this call. This CDR3 spans 12 amino acids. Germline values: CDR1 SQVTM, CDR2 ANQGSEA.

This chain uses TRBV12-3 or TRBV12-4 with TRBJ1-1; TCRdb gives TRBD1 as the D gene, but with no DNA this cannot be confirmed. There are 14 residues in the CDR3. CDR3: CASSGQGFESEAFF.

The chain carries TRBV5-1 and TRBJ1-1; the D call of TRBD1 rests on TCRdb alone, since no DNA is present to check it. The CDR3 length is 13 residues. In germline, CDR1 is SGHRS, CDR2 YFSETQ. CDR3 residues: CASSLAGGSEAFF.

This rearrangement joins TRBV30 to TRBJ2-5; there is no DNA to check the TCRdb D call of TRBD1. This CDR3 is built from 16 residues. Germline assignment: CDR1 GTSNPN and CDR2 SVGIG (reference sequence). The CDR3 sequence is CAWSVLSPGARETQYF. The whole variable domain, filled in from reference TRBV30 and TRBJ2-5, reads SQTIHQWPATLVQPVGSPLSLECTVEGTSNPNLYWYRQAAGRGLQLLFYSVGIGQISSEVPQNLSASRPQDRQFILSSKKLLLSDSGFYLCAWSVLSPGARETQYFGPGTRLLVL.

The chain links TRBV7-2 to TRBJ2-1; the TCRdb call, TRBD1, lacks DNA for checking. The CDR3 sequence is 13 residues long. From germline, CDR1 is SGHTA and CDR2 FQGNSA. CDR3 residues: CASRVTGGGEQFF.

CDR3 amino acids: CASSFTGVDTQYF. The rearrangement joins TRBV27 to TRBJ2-3; TCRdb outputs TRBD1, but without DNA this stays unchecked. The germline V gene has CDR1 MNHEY and CDR2 SMNVEV (reference sequence). CDR3 length: 13 residues.

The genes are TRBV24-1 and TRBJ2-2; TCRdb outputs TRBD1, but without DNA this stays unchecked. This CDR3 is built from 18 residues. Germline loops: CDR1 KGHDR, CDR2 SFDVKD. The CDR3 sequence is CATSDLGTGVYGTGELFF.

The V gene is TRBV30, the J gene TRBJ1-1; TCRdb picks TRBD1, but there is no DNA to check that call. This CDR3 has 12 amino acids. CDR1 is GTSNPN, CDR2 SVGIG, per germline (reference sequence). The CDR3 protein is CAMNRGRTEAFF.

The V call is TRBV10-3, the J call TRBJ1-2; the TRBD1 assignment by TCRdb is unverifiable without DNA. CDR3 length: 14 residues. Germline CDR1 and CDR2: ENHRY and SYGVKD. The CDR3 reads CAISGDRDGYGYTF.